The 25 T cell receptor beta chains given below trace back to one sample, sequenced in a study of cytomegalovirus exposure and HLA in healthy donors. The protocol was immunoSEQ multiplex PCR, while the TCRdb copy is restricted to in-frame clones and leaves out a portion. The data hold tens of thousands of clones, with over 95% observed a single time. The sequenced sample consisted of PBMCs. Receptors originate from a man younger than 30 in good health and CMV-seronegative.

The chain joins TRBV5-5 to TRBJ2-2; TRBD1 aligns across 11 bases. Germline V gene data show CDR1 as SGHKS and CDR2 as YYEKEE (reference sequence). The CDR3 sequence is 17 residues long. V shed 3 bases, J shed 4 bases, and the junction held 8 bases outside the gene matches. The CDR3 bases are TGTGCCAGCAGCTCTTTGGGACAGGGGGTCGGCACCGGGGAGCTGTTTTTT. Translating gives CASSSLGQGVGTGELFF.

As to this clone: Other DNA sequences of this sample code for an identical CDR3. The rearrangement joins TRBV7-9 to TRBJ1-2; 8 bases agree with TRBD1. V was pared by 5 bases and J by 8 bases, with 7 bases of the junction left unmatched. Per the germline V gene, CDR1 is SEHNR and CDR2 is FQNEAQ (reference sequence). This CDR3 contains 13 residues. The CDR3 loop is CASSKTGGGGYTF. The CDR3 DNA follows: TGTGCCAGCAGCAAAACAGGGGGAGGAGGCTACACCTTC.

CDR3 sequence (DNA): TGTGCCTGGAGAAACCCCGGGACAGGATATGGCTACACCTTC. Translating gives CAWRNPGTGYGYTF. The V gene is TRBV30, the J gene TRBJ1-2; 8 bases match TRBD1. This CDR3 is built from 14 residues. The V and J ends lost 3 bases and 5 bases, in that order; junction bases with no gene match: 8. CDR1 is GTSNPN, CDR2 SVGIG, per germline (reference sequence).

The chain joins TRBV10-3 to TRBJ1-2, with 10 positions matching TRBD1. Trimming cost V 6 bases and J 5 bases; bases outside gene matches: 6. Germline CDR1 reads ENHRY; CDR2 reads SYGVKD. This CDR3 has 14 residues. CDR3 nucleotides: TGTGCCATCAGAGGGACAGGGGATGGATATGGCTACACCTTC. This encodes CAIRGTGDGYGYTF.

The chain combines TRBV4-1 with TRBJ1-4; D ambiguous. Germline V gives CDR1 MGHRA, CDR2 YSYEKL. V was shortened by 4 bases and J by 6 bases, with 12 bases between the two germline ends. The CDR3 covers 14 residues. The CDR3 nucleotides read TGCGCCAGCAGCCGATCCCGGGATTATGAAAAACTGTTTTTT. It translates to CASSRSRDYEKLFF.

V is TRBV6-6 and J is TRBJ2-5; D not certain. Trimming removed 2 bases from V and 5 bases from J, with 6 bases in between. The CDR3 consists of 12 residues. Germline values: CDR1 MNHNY, CDR2 SVGAGI (reference sequence). The CDR3 DNA is TGTGCCAGCAGTTACCTCCGGGAGACCCAGTACTTC. Translated: CASSYLRETQYF.

V usage is TRBV9 and J usage is TRBJ2-1; the match to TRBD1 covers 9 bases. The germline V gene encodes CDR1 SGDLS and CDR2 YYNGEE. Trimming removed 0 bases from V and 6 bases from J; junction bases left unmatched: 4. This CDR3 spans 15 amino acids. For the CDR3, the DNA is TGTGCCAGCAGCGTAGGGGACAGGGTTTTCAATGAGCAGTTCTTC. It specifies CASSVGDRVFNEQFF. The full variable domain, its missing parts supplied by reference TRBV9 and TRBJ2-1, is DSGVTQTPKHLITATGQRVTLRCSPRSGDLSVYWYQQSLDQGLQFLIQYYNGEERAKGNILERFSAQQFPDLHSELNLSSLELGDSALYFCASSVGDRVFNEQFFGPGTRLTVL.

The rearrangement joins TRBV2 to TRBJ1-4, with TRBD1 matching 10 bases. The junction had 7 bases not matched to a gene; V was cut back by 7 bases and J by 2 bases. Germline loops: CDR1 SNHLY, CDR2 FYNNEI. The CDR3 is 16 amino acids. This CDR3 is CASKRTGGMTNEKLFF. The DNA of the CDR3 is TGTGCCAGCAAAAGGACAGGGGGTATGACTAATGAAAAACTGTTTTTT.

The rearrangement uses TRBV7-9 and TRBJ1-5; D not resolved. The germline V gene encodes CDR1 SEHNR and CDR2 FQNEAQ (reference sequence). Trimming took off 3 bases at V and 5 bases at J, with 8 bases between the two ends. The CDR3 spans 13 residues. The chain's CDR3 is CASSFQEDQPQHF. The CDR3 DNA reads TGTGCCAGCAGCTTTCAGGAAGATCAGCCCCAGCATTTT.

This chain uses TRBV27 with TRBJ1-6; 7 bases line up with TRBD1. Germline values: CDR1 MNHEY, CDR2 SMNVEV (reference sequence). V gave up 2 bases and J gave up 11 bases; unmatched junction bases: 6. The CDR3 is made up of 14 amino acids. The CDR3 region is CASSLGGGTAPLHF. The DNA for the CDR3 is TGTGCCAGCAGTTTAGGAGGGGGCACCGCACCCCTCCACTTT.

This clone was picked up a small number of times. The rearrangement joins TRBV6-1 to TRBJ1-5; no clear D gene. Germline CDR1 is MNHNS and CDR2 is SASEGT. V shed 2 bases and J shed 0 bases, with 11 bases lying between them. The CDR3 spans 16 residues. The CDR3 nucleotides are TGTGCCAGCAGTGAACGAGGCCACTTTAGCAATCAGCCCCAGCATTTT. Encoded protein: CASSERGHFSNQPQHF.

The chain links TRBV14 to TRBJ2-5; D is perhaps TRBD1 (5 bases). The germline V and J ends were trimmed by 0 bases and 1 base, with 18 bases remaining between them. The V gene's germline CDR1 is SGHDN and CDR2 FVKESK. The CDR3 length is 18 residues. CDR3 sequence reads: CASSQDRWNRRIQETQYF. The CDR3 region has the DNA TGTGCCAGCAGCCAAGATAGGTGGAACAGGAGAATCCAAGAGACCCAGTACTTC.

The genes are TRBV5-1 and TRBJ1-1; D might be TRBD1 (6 bases). Trimming took 5 bases from V and 5 from J, leaving 16 bases between them. The CDR3 is 14 amino acids. CDR1 is SGHRS and CDR2 is YFSETQ in the germline V gene. Written as DNA, the CDR3 is TGCGCCAGCAGTCGGACAGTCGGGGTGACTGAAGCTTTCTTT. Its protein product is CASSRTVGVTEAFF.

This rearrangement joins TRBV28 to TRBJ2-1, with 12 positions matching TRBD1. V lost 4 bases to trimming and J lost 9 bases; unmatched junction nucleotides: 10. The CDR3 length is 16 residues. Germline V CDR1 and CDR2: MDHEN, SYDVKM. CDR3 region: CASSSPGQGAPGEQFF. CDR3 in DNA: TGTGCCAGCAGTTCGCCGGGACAGGGGGCTCCAGGTGAGCAGTTCTTC.

This chain connects TRBV2 to TRBJ1-3; 9 positions agree with TRBD1. Trimming removed 6 bases from V and 3 bases from J; junction bases left unmatched: 9. Germline V gene data show CDR1 as SNHLY and CDR2 as FYNNEI. The CDR3 has 16 amino acids. The CDR3 DNA sequence: TGTGCCAGCAGGCCCGGGACAGGGCTTTTTGGAAACACCATATATTTT. Protein product: CASRPGTGLFGNTIYF.

The V and J genes are TRBV28 and TRBJ1-5; D is perhaps TRBD1 (5 bases). Germline-derived CDR1 and CDR2 are MDHEN and SYDVKM. The CDR3 sequence is 16 residues long. Trimming took 2 bases from V and 3 from J, leaving 14 bases between them. CDR3 DNA: TGTGCCAGCAGTTTAAGTGGGCAGGGTCCCAATCAGCCCCAGCATTTT. It is translated as CASSLSGQGPNQPQHF.

CDR3 sequence reads: CASSSLPDRKFNQPQHF. The CDR3 region has the DNA TGTGCCAGCAGTTCCCTACCAGACAGAAAATTCAATCAGCCCCAGCATTTT. The rearrangement uses TRBV28 and TRBJ1-5, with D perhaps TRBD1 (5 bases). V shed 4 bases and J shed 3 bases, with 19 bases lying between them. The CDR3 length is 17 residues. In germline, CDR1 is MDHEN, CDR2 SYDVKM. The entire variable domain, with the rest obtained from reference TRBV28 and TRBJ1-5, is as follows: DVKVTQSSRYLVKRTGEKVFLECVQDMDHENMFWYRQDPGLGLRLIYFSYDVKMKEKGDIPEGYSVSREKKERFSLILESASTNQTSMYLCASSSLPDRKFNQPQHFGDGTRLSIL.

V and J are TRBV6-5 and TRBJ2-7, with D maybe TRBD1 (6 bases). The length of the CDR3 is 13 residues. Germline V CDR1 and CDR2: MNHEY, SVGAGI. Trimming left V 5 bases short and J 2 bases short, with 10 bases between. CDR3 bases: TGTGCCAGCAGTCGACAGGAAACCTACGAGCAGTACTTC. Protein: CASSRQETYEQYF.

The gene calls are TRBV6-6 and TRBJ2-2, with a possible D match to TRBD2 (6 bases). Germline V CDR1 and CDR2: MNHNY, SVGAGI (reference sequence). The CDR3 is 14 residues long. Trimming removed 6 bases from V and 6 bases from J, with 14 bases in between. In nucleotides, the CDR3 is TGTGCCAGCAGGAGACTAGGAGAGGCCGGGGAGCTGTTTTTT. Amino acid sequence: CASRRLGEAGELFF.

This chain links TRBV11-2 with TRBJ2-3, with D maybe TRBD2 (6 bases). The CDR3 is 15 amino acids. Germline V CDR1 and CDR2: SGHAT, FQNNGV. V dropped 5 bases and J dropped 1 base, with 13 bases sitting between them. The CDR3 bases are TGTGCCAGCAGCCCCCTAGCGCTAGGCACAGATACGCAGTATTTT. Protein product: CASSPLALGTDTQYF.

The chain uses TRBV30 and TRBJ2-2; D is uncertain. The V and J ends lost 2 bases and 3 bases respectively, with 7 bases between them. Germline CDR1 reads GTSNPN; CDR2 reads SVGIG (reference sequence). The CDR3 spans 13 residues. The CDR3 here is CAWSLGYTGELFF. The CDR3 nucleotides are TGTGCCTGGAGTCTCGGGTACACCGGGGAGCTGTTTTTT. The full variable domain, its missing parts supplied by reference TRBV30 and TRBJ2-2, is SQTIHQWPATLVQPVGSPLSLECTVEGTSNPNLYWYRQAAGRGLQLLFYSVGIGQISSEVPQNLSASRPQDRQFILSSKKLLLSDSGFYLCAWSLGYTGELFFGEGSRLTVL.

A single count supports this clone. The genes are TRBV10-3 and TRBJ2-7; 10 bases line up with TRBD1. Per the germline V gene, CDR1 is ENHRY and CDR2 is SYGVKD. The ends lost 7 bases at V and 0 bases at J; junction bases unmatched: 6. CDR3 length: 15 residues. The CDR3 is CAITYGTGASYEQYF. As DNA, the CDR3 is TGTGCCATCACGTACGGGACAGGGGCCTCCTACGAGCAGTACTTC.

The chain combines TRBV25-1 with TRBJ1-1; no firm D call. The CDR3 is 12 amino acids. Germline V gene lookup returns CDR1 MGHDK and CDR2 SYGVNS. Trimming left V 5 bases short and J 0 bases short, with 4 bases between. The CDR3 region is CASSTLNTEAFF. The CDR3 DNA is TGTGCCAGCAGTACACTGAACACTGAAGCTTTCTTT.

This clone was counted a single time. The CDR3 bases are TGTGCCAGCAGGGCAGGGGGGACTGAAGCTTTCTTT. Its protein is CASRAGGTEAFF. J is TRBJ1-1 and V is TRBV2, with 7 bases matching TRBD1. Germline lookup yields CDR1 SNHLY and CDR2 FYNNEI. The CDR3 loop spans 12 amino acids. Trimming cost V 6 bases and J 5 bases; bases outside gene matches: 3.

This clone has more than one count but fewer than ten. J is TRBJ1-4 and V is TRBV2, with D tentatively TRBD1 (5 bases). Germline CDR1 is SNHLY and CDR2 is FYNNEI. Trimming took off 6 bases at V and 8 bases at J, with 13 bases between the two ends. The CDR3 length is 13 residues. This CDR3 is CASSRTGAEKLFF. CDR3 in DNA: TGTGCCAGCAGCCGAACAGGCGCCGAAAAACTGTTTTTT.